One sample yielded the 25 T cell receptor beta chains listed below, sequenced in a study of PD-L1 blockade in urothelial cancer. The time point was: peripheral blood 6 weeks after treatment start. The repertoire was sequenced with immunoSEQ multiplex PCR; TCRdb's copy has only in-frame clones and lacks some. The sample lists about 120,000 clones; approximately 85% were seen once. Sample: PBMCs, taken around atezolizumab (anti-PD-L1) treatment. Receptor source: a man in his forties or fifties with urothelial cancer.

The chain combines TRBV7-9 with TRBJ2-5, with TRBD2 matching 14 bases. This CDR3 region has 17 residues. The germline gives CDR1 SEHNR, CDR2 FQNEAQ (reference sequence). Trimming at V came to 2 bases and at J to 5 bases, leaving 7 bases not matched to a gene. As DNA, the CDR3 is TGTGCCAGCAGCTTACCGACTAGCGGGAGGGGAATGGAGACCCAGTACTTC. Translation gives CASSLPTSGRGMETQYF.

The chain joins TRBV11-2 to TRBJ1-5, with 8 bases fitting TRBD1. From germline, CDR1 is SGHAT and CDR2 FQNNGV. The V gene end was trimmed by 5 bases and the J gene end by 5 bases; junction bases not matched to a gene: 5. This CDR3 is 14 amino acids long. CDR3 in amino acids: CASSLTGVDQPQHF. CDR3 nucleotide sequence: TGTGCCAGCAGCCTGACAGGGGTTGATCAGCCCCAGCATTTT.

V gene TRBV7-6 combines with J gene TRBJ2-7; 10 nucleotides align to TRBD2. The CDR3 contains 13 residues. Looked up from germline, CDR1 is SGHVS and CDR2 is FNYEAQ. The ends lost 0 bases at V and 12 bases at J; junction bases unmatched: 5. The CDR3 is CASSLAAGGQPYF. Written as DNA, the CDR3 is TGTGCCAGCAGCTTAGCAGCGGGAGGGCAACCGTACTTC.

The chain has TRBV13 and TRBJ2-7; 9 positions match TRBD1. The germline gives CDR1 PRHDT, CDR2 FYEKMQ (reference sequence). The CDR3 loop spans 15 amino acids. V gave up 2 bases and J gave up 2 bases; unmatched junction bases: 4. CDR3 sequence (DNA): TGTGCCAGCAGCTTACGGGGACAGGGTCCCTACGAGCAGTACTTC. This translates into CASSLRGQGPYEQYF.

J is TRBJ2-1 and V is TRBV7-8; D may be TRBD2 (6 bases). This CDR3 spans 16 amino acids. CDR1 and CDR2 from the germline V gene are SGHVS and FQNEAQ. Trimming shortened V by 5 bases and J by 4 bases, and 18 bases separated the two germline ends. The chain's CDR3 is CASSPLGGVVYNEQFF. The CDR3 DNA is TGTGCCAGCAGCCCCCTGGGGGGAGTGGTTTACAATGAGCAGTTCTTC.

This clone was seen a handful of times. V is TRBV7-8 and J is TRBJ2-3; TRBD1 matches at 9 bases. CDR1 is SGHVS and CDR2 is FQNEAQ in the germline V gene. The CDR3 contains 16 residues. V was pared by 4 bases and J by 3 bases, with 8 bases of the junction left unmatched. The CDR3 region is CASSSRTGVLTDTQYF. In nucleotides, the CDR3 is TGTGCCAGCAGCTCACGGACAGGGGTTTTAACAGATACGCAGTATTTT.

The chain links TRBV19 to TRBJ2-2; tentative D call: TRBD1 (6 bases). V was cut by 6 bases and J by 4 bases, with 15 bases left in between. CDR1 and CDR2 from the germline V gene are LNHDA and SQIVND (reference sequence). This CDR3 region has 15 residues. CDR3 bases: TGTGCCAGTAGAATCCGACAGGCGGGCACCGGGGAGCTGTTTTTT. Its protein product is CASRIRQAGTGELFF. The full variable domain, its missing parts supplied by reference TRBV19 and TRBJ2-2, is DGGITQSPKYLFRKEGQNVTLSCEQNLNHDAMYWYRQDPGQGLRLIYYSQIVNDFQKGDIAEGYSVSREKKESFPLTVTSAQKNPTAFYLCASRIRQAGTGELFFGEGSRLTVL.

The chain carries TRBV27 and TRBJ2-1, with 8 bases matching TRBD1. J lost 0 bases, V lost 6 bases, and 7 bases had no gene match. The germline gives CDR1 MNHEY, CDR2 SMNVEV (reference sequence). The CDR3 has 16 residues. The CDR3 region is CASSPGQESSYNEQFF. The DNA of the CDR3 is TGTGCCAGCAGCCCGGGACAGGAGAGCTCCTACAATGAGCAGTTCTTC.

This clone was observed a handful of times. The chain employs TRBV10-1 and TRBJ1-5; D call uncertain. The CDR3 has 16 residues. From germline, CDR1 is WNHNN and CDR2 SYGVQD (reference sequence). V lost 5 bases to trimming and J lost 3 bases, with 17 bases between them. In DNA, the CDR3 is TGCGCCAGCAGTAACCCTCCAACAGAAGACAATCAGCCCCAGCATTTT. This gives the protein CASSNPPTEDNQPQHF.

V gene TRBV6-1 combines with J gene TRBJ2-1, with 11 bases fitting TRBD2. Per the germline V gene, CDR1 is MNHNS and CDR2 is SASEGT. This CDR3 is 16 amino acids long. Trimming at V came to 4 bases and at J to 4 bases, leaving 6 bases not matched to a gene. The CDR3 here is CASSGAGLAVYNEQFF. The CDR3 bases are TGTGCCAGCAGTGGAGCGGGACTAGCGGTATACAATGAGCAGTTCTTC.

The CDR3 nucleotides read TGTGCCAGCAATCGACAGGGTGATGGGACCCAGTACTTC. Its protein product is CASNRQGDGTQYF. The J gene is TRBJ2-5, the V gene TRBV27; 7 bases fit TRBD1. The CDR3 runs to 13 residues. The J segment lost 7 bases and the V segment lost 7 bases, leaving 9 bases of the junction unmatched. Germline CDR1 reads MNHEY; CDR2 reads SMNVEV (reference sequence).

The chain recombines TRBV5-5 with TRBJ2-6, with 7 bases aligning to TRBD1. Looked up from germline, CDR1 is SGHKS and CDR2 is YYEKEE (reference sequence). The CDR3 is made up of 15 amino acids. The trim removed 4 bases at V and 7 bases at J, leaving 8 bases unmatched. The CDR3 sequence: CASSPTGTAANVLTF. The CDR3 DNA reads TGTGCCAGCAGCCCTACCGGGACAGCCGCCAACGTCCTGACTTTC.

The chain combines TRBV28 with TRBJ2-5, with TRBD2 matching over 8 bases. Per germline, CDR1 MDHEN and CDR2 SYDVKM. This CDR3 is built from 13 residues. Trimming at V came to 5 bases and at J to 14 bases, leaving 13 bases not matched to a gene. The CDR3 DNA follows: TGTGCCAGCAGTGCCCCTCAGCGGGAGTTTCTATACTTC. It yields the protein CASSAPQREFLYF.

The J gene is TRBJ1-5, the V gene TRBV19, with TRBD1 as a possible D gene (5 bases). The CDR3 runs 20 residues. Per the germline V gene, CDR1 is LNHDA and CDR2 is SQIVND (reference sequence). Trimming shortened V by 4 bases and J by 2 bases, and 27 bases separated the two germline ends. CDR3 region: CASSNVMRRGGVYGNQPQHF. The DNA for the CDR3 is TGTGCCAGTAGTAACGTTATGAGAAGGGGCGGCGTGTACGGCAATCAGCCCCAGCATTTT.

J is TRBJ1-6 and V is TRBV7-8; 8 bases align to TRBD1. CDR3 length: 15 residues. The junction had 8 bases not matched to a gene; V was cut back by 5 bases and J by 8 bases. CDR1 SGHVS and CDR2 FQNEAQ come from the germline V gene. CDR3 sequence (DNA): TGTGCCAGCAGCCCTGGACAGGGAGGGCATTCACCCCTCCACTTT. Its protein is CASSPGQGGHSPLHF.

The rearrangement links TRBV9 to TRBJ1-2; D is ambiguous. V was shortened by 0 bases and J by 6 bases, with 12 bases between the two germline ends. The CDR3 runs 14 residues. Germline CDR1 is SGDLS and CDR2 is YYNGEE. The CDR3 is CASSVGLLGDGYTF. CDR3 DNA sequence: TGTGCCAGCAGCGTAGGTCTTCTCGGGGATGGCTACACCTTC.

This chain connects TRBV6-6 to TRBJ2-7, with 10 nucleotides matching TRBD1. Trimming removed 5 bases from V and 3 bases from J; junction bases left unmatched: 10. The CDR3 extends over 16 amino acids. Germline V gene sequence: CDR1 MNHNY, CDR2 SVGAGI (reference sequence). The CDR3 region is CASSHPTGGEVYEQYF. In DNA form, the CDR3 reads TGTGCCAGCAGTCACCCGACAGGGGGCGAGGTCTACGAGCAGTACTTC.

The DNA for the CDR3 is TGTGCCAGCAGCCTCCCAGGGACAGCTGGAAACACCATATATTTT. Protein: CASSLPGTAGNTIYF. This chain joins TRBV28 and TRBJ1-3; 7 nucleotides agree with TRBD1. CDR1 and CDR2 (germline): MDHEN, SYDVKM. CDR3 length equals 15 residues. The ends lost 6 bases at V and 2 bases at J; junction bases unmatched: 7.

This sequence joins TRBV7-9 and TRBJ1-6; D is ambiguous. CDR1 is SEHNR and CDR2 is FQNEAQ in the germline V gene (reference sequence). V dropped 1 base and J dropped 4 bases, with 8 bases sitting between them. The CDR3 loop spans 15 amino acids. CDR3 residues: CASSLDFGYNSPLHF. CDR3 DNA: TGTGCCAGCAGCTTAGACTTTGGTTATAATTCACCCCTCCACTTT.

This chain joins TRBV28 and TRBJ2-1, with TRBD2 matching over 7 bases. J was trimmed by 4 bases and V by 7 bases; bases with no gene match: 7. This CDR3 is built from 14 residues. The germline V gene has CDR1 MDHEN and CDR2 SYDVKM. Here the CDR3 reads CASKWTRLYNEQFF. The CDR3 DNA reads as TGTGCCAGCAAATGGACTAGGCTATACAATGAGCAGTTCTTC.

This chain connects TRBV2 to TRBJ2-7, with D maybe TRBD1 (6 bases). The CDR3 contains 14 residues. CDR1 SNHLY and CDR2 FYNNEI come from the germline V gene. The V gene lost 5 bases and the J gene lost 6 bases, with 17 bases spanning the gap. The CDR3 DNA is TGTGCCAGCAGTAACGGACAGACGTCCGCCGAGCAGTACTTC. Translated: CASSNGQTSAEQYF.

CDR3 coding DNA: TGCAGCGTTGTCGCCCTAACCTCGAATGAGCAGTTCTTC. Translating gives CSVVALTSNEQFF. The V gene is TRBV29-1, the J gene TRBJ2-1, with D uncertain. The ends were cut back, 4 bases at V and 7 bases at J, with 14 bases in the middle. The length of the CDR3 is 13 residues. Germline-derived CDR1 and CDR2 are SQVTM and ANQGSEA.

The V gene is TRBV6-1, the J gene TRBJ2-3, with TRBD1 identical over 7 bases. The length of the CDR3 is 15 residues. Germline V gene sequence: CDR1 MNHNS, CDR2 SASEGT. V lost 4 bases and J lost 3; bases outside the gene matches: 7. CDR3 region: CASSARTGSTDTQYF. In DNA, the CDR3 is TGTGCCAGCAGTGCCCGGACAGGCTCAACAGATACGCAGTATTTT.

This chain connects TRBV7-9 to TRBJ1-1; 7 bases line up with TRBD1. V lost 3 bases and J lost 1; bases outside the gene matches: 2. Germline CDR1 reads SEHNR; CDR2 reads FQNEAQ (reference sequence). The CDR3 sequence is 14 residues long. In DNA form, the CDR3 reads TGTGCCAGCAGCTTCCAGGGGGGGAACACTGAAGCTTTCTTT. It specifies CASSFQGGNTEAFF.

This chain uses TRBV27 with TRBJ2-3, with TRBD2 matching 9 bases. Germline V lookup: CDR1 MNHEY, CDR2 SMNVEV (reference sequence). The V and J ends lost 2 bases and 7 bases, in that order; junction bases with no gene match: 10. CDR3 length equals 16 residues. The DNA for the CDR3 is TGTGCCAGCAGTTTAAGCACTAGCGGGCTACTGAATACGCAGTATTTT. It codes for CASSLSTSGLLNTQYF.